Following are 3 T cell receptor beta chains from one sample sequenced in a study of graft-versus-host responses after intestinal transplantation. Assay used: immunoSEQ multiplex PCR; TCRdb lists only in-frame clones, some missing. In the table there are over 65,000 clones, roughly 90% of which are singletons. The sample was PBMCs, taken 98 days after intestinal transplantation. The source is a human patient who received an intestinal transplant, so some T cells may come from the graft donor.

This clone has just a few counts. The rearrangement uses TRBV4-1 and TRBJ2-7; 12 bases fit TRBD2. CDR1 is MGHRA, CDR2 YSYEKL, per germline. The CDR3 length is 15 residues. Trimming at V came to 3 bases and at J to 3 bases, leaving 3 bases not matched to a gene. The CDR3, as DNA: TGCGCCAGCAGCCAGGCGACTAGCGGGAGCTACGAGCAGTACTTC. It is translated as CASSQATSGSYEQYF.

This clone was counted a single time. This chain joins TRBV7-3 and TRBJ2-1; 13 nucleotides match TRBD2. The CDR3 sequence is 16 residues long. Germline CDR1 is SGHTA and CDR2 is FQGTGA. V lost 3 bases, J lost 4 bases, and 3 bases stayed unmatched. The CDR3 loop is CASSFGLAGVYNEQFF. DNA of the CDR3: TGTGCCAGCAGCTTTGGACTAGCGGGAGTTTACAATGAGCAGTTCTTC.

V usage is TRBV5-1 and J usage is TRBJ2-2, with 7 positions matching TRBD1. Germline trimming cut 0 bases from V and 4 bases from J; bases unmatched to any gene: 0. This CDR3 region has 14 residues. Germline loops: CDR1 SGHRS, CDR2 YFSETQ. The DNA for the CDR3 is TGCGCCAGCAGCTTGGGACAGGGCACCGGGGAGCTGTTTTTT. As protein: CASSLGQGTGELFF. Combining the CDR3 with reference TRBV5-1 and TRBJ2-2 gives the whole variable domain KAGVTQTPRYLIKTRGQQVTLSCSPISGHRSVSWYQQTPGQGLQFLFEYFSETQRNKGNFPGRFSGRQFSNSRSEMNVSTLELGDSALYLCASSLGQGTGELFFGEGSRLTVL.